These T cell receptor beta chains were read from a single sample in a study of blood T cell repertoires in COVID-19. TCRdb's copy holds only in-frame clones and misses some; the assay was immunoSEQ multiplex PCR. In the table there are about 140,000 clones, 77% of which are singletons. The sequencing sample was made of peripheral blood. Receptors were obtained from a woman in her forties or fifties with active or convalescent COVID-19. Each CDR3 is given with its conserved first and last residue. The D gene is left open where the match is weak. Not every row has a clone size; where given, it reads once, few, many or a size class.

abundance: NA
v_gene: TRBV2
j_gene: TRBJ1-2
d_gene: NA
CDR3aa: CASSEAGSGKVGYTF
CDR3nt: TGTGCCAGCAGTGAAGCCGGATCAGGGAAGGTTGGCTACACCTTC

abundance: NA
v_gene: TRBV5-1
j_gene: TRBJ2-1
d_gene: NA
CDR3aa: CASSLVQGKKNEQFF
CDR3nt: TGCGCCAGCAGCTTGGTCCAGGGTAAGAAGAATGAGCAGTTCTTC

abundance: NA
v_gene: TRBV7-2
j_gene: TRBJ2-7
d_gene: NA
CDR3aa: CASSLRQGLEQYF
CDR3nt: TGTGCCAGCAGCTTGCGACAGGGACTCGAGCAGTACTTC

abundance: NA
v_gene: TRBV7-9
j_gene: TRBJ2-3
d_gene: TRBD2
CDR3aa: CASSLSSGIDTQYF
CDR3nt: TGTGCCAGCAGCCTCTCTAGCGGGATAGATACGCAGTATTTT

abundance: NA
v_gene: TRBV5-4
j_gene: TRBJ2-5
d_gene: TRBD2
CDR3aa: CASSLGGLAGSGETQYF
CDR3nt: TGTGCCAGCAGCTTGGGGGGACTAGCGGGATCAGGGGAGACCCAGTACTTC

abundance: NA
v_gene: TRBV11-2
j_gene: TRBJ2-5
d_gene: NA
CDR3aa: CASSLDTGRTQYF
CDR3nt: TGTGCCAGCAGCTTAGACACGGGAAGGACCCAGTACTTC

abundance: NA
v_gene: TRBV6-6
j_gene: TRBJ2-1
d_gene: NA
CDR3aa: CASSPRTASYNEQFF
CDR3nt: TGTGCCAGCAGTCCCCGGACAGCGAGCTACAATGAGCAGTTCTTC

abundance: few
v_gene: TRBV6-5
j_gene: TRBJ1-4
d_gene: TRBD1
CDR3aa: CASRTGTANEKLFF
CDR3nt: TGTGCCAGCAGGACCGGGACAGCTAATGAAAAACTGTTTTTT

abundance: NA
v_gene: TRBV7-9
j_gene: TRBJ1-5
d_gene: TRBD1
CDR3aa: CASSLGGQVRNQPQHF
CDR3nt: TGTGCCAGCAGCTTAGGGGGACAGGTTCGCAATCAGCCCCAGCATTTT

abundance: few
v_gene: TRBV6-5
j_gene: TRBJ2-5
d_gene: NA
CDR3aa: CASRLASKETQYF
CDR3nt: TGTGCCAGCAGGTTAGCGAGCAAAGAGACCCAGTACTTC

abundance: NA
v_gene: TRBV3-1/TRBV3-2
j_gene: TRBJ1-6
d_gene: NA
CDR3aa: CASSRKGGNSPLHF
CDR3nt: TGTGCCAGCAGCCGGAAAGGAGGGAATTCACCCCTCCACTTT

abundance: few
v_gene: TRBV4-3
j_gene: TRBJ2-3
d_gene: NA
CDR3aa: CASSQAGNDRDTQYF
CDR3nt: TGCGCCAGCAGCCAAGCGGGGAACGATCGGGATACGCAGTATTTT

abundance: NA
v_gene: TRBV4-2
j_gene: TRBJ1-2
d_gene: NA
CDR3aa: CASSQDLAGHRGYTF
CDR3nt: TGTGCCAGCAGCCAAGATCTCGCAGGGCATCGTGGCTACACCTTC

abundance: NA
v_gene: TRBV20-1
j_gene: TRBJ2-3
d_gene: NA
CDR3aa: CSASGLASVNF
CDR3nt: TGCAGTGCTAGTGGGCTAGCTTCGGTGAATTTT

abundance: NA
v_gene: TRBV7-2
j_gene: TRBJ2-5
d_gene: NA
CDR3aa: CASSRPGLQYQETQYF
CDR3nt: TGTGCCAGCAGCCGGCCGGGACTGCAGTACCAAGAGACCCAGTACTTC

abundance: NA
v_gene: TRBV7-2
j_gene: TRBJ1-2
d_gene: NA
CDR3aa: CASSLGGGGRSYGYTF
CDR3nt: TGTGCCAGCAGCTTAGGAGGTGGTGGAAGGTCCTATGGCTACACCTTC

abundance: NA
v_gene: TRBV7-3
j_gene: TRBJ2-5
d_gene: TRBD2
CDR3aa: CASSRSGSSSETQYF
CDR3nt: TGTGCCAGCAGCCGAAGCGGGAGTTCATCGGAGACCCAGTACTTC

abundance: NA
v_gene: TRBV5-1
j_gene: TRBJ2-7
d_gene: NA
CDR3aa: CASSLAESEQYF
CDR3nt: TGCGCCAGCAGCTTGGCCGAGAGCGAGCAGTACTTC

abundance: few
v_gene: TRBV4-3
j_gene: TRBJ2-2
d_gene: NA
CDR3aa: CASSQGPGGTGELFF
CDR3nt: TGCGCCAGCAGCCAAGGACCAGGGGGGACCGGGGAGCTGTTTTTT

abundance: few
v_gene: TRBV30
j_gene: TRBJ1-5
d_gene: NA
CDR3aa: CAWSVGQSNQPQHF
CDR3nt: TGTGCCTGGAGTGTTGGACAAAGCAATCAGCCCCAGCATTTT

abundance: NA
v_gene: TRBV7-8
j_gene: TRBJ2-2
d_gene: NA
CDR3aa: CASSKKIGSGAGELFF
CDR3nt: TGTGCCAGCAGCAAAAAGATCGGGAGTGGGGCCGGGGAGCTGTTTTTT

abundance: NA
v_gene: TRBV7-2
j_gene: TRBJ2-7
d_gene: NA
CDR3aa: CASSLDFRYEQYF
CDR3nt: TGTGCCAGCAGCTTAGACTTCAGGTACGAGCAGTACTTC

abundance: NA
v_gene: TRBV2
j_gene: TRBJ2-1
d_gene: TRBD2
CDR3aa: CASSAGTSPYNEQFF
CDR3nt: TGTGCCAGCAGTGCAGGGACTAGCCCCTACAATGAGCAGTTCTTC

abundance: once
v_gene: TRBV28
j_gene: TRBJ1-1
d_gene: TRBD1
CDR3aa: CASSQGQWNTEAFF
CDR3nt: TGTGCCAGCAGTCAGGGACAGTGGAACACTGAAGCTTTCTTT

abundance: NA
v_gene: TRBV29-1
j_gene: TRBJ1-4
d_gene: TRBD1
CDR3aa: CSAGQPNEKLFF
CDR3nt: TGCAGCGCGGGACAGCCGAATGAAAAACTGTTTTTT

abundance: NA
v_gene: TRBV12-3/TRBV12-4
j_gene: TRBJ2-7
d_gene: NA
CDR3aa: CASSFVPEEQYF
CDR3nt: TGTGCCAGCAGTTTTGTGCCCGAGGAGCAGTACTTC

abundance: NA
v_gene: TRBV29-1
j_gene: TRBJ2-2
d_gene: TRBD1
CDR3aa: CSMTGGNTGELFF
CDR3nt: TGCAGCATGACAGGGGGTAACACCGGGGAGCTGTTTTTT

abundance: NA
v_gene: TRBV4-3
j_gene: TRBJ2-1
d_gene: TRBD2
CDR3aa: CASSQDDRTSGHNEQFF
CDR3nt: TGCGCCAGCAGCCAAGATGATAGGACTAGCGGACACAATGAGCAGTTCTTC

abundance: few
v_gene: TRBV2
j_gene: TRBJ1-3
d_gene: NA
CDR3aa: CASHRDPGNTIYF
CDR3nt: TGTGCCAGCCACAGGGACCCTGGAAACACCATATATTTT

abundance: NA
v_gene: TRBV5-8
j_gene: TRBJ1-3
d_gene: NA
CDR3aa: CASSLSAGSGNTIYF
CDR3nt: TGTGCCAGCAGCTTGTCGGCAGGGTCAGGAAACACCATATATTTT

abundance: NA
v_gene: TRBV5-1
j_gene: TRBJ1-2
d_gene: NA
CDR3aa: CASSTGHTSNYGYTF
CDR3nt: TGCGCCAGCAGCACCGGACACACGTCTAACTATGGCTACACCTTC

abundance: NA
v_gene: TRBV7-8
j_gene: TRBJ1-6
d_gene: TRBD1
CDR3aa: CASSLDRGRHSPLHF
CDR3nt: TGTGCCAGCAGCTTAGACAGGGGTCGGCATTCACCCCTCCACTTT